A selection of T cell receptor beta chains follows, all from one sample in a study of neurological immune-mediated disorders. From the 5' RACE reads, TCRdb called clonotypes with MiXCR, one entry per CDR3 protein. The table includes tens of thousands of distinct CDR3 sequences, around 5.2% detected once. Specimen: PBMCs. Source of these receptors: a man aged 18 to 30 with multiple sclerosis. CDR3s include the opening cysteine and the closing phenylalanine or tryptophan. A D gene is named only where the DNA matches it firmly. Some rows mark clone size as missing; the rest say once, few, many or name a class of expanded clone.

- many TRBJ1-1 TRBV29-1 13 CSVSARLNTEAFF
- many TRBJ2-7 TRBV11-2 13 CASSLDRDAEQYF
- many TRBJ1-2 TRBV5-1 14 CASGEDQANYGYTF
TRBD1 many TRBJ2-7 TRBV7-9 16 CASSSPGQGALYEQYF
TRBD1 many TRBJ1-6 TRBV20-1 15 CSARNPGGTVSPLHF
- - TRBJ2-1 TRBV5-1 14 CASSWGPAVNEQFF
- many TRBJ1-1 TRBV10-3 12 CAISEEPPEAFF
TRBD1 many TRBJ1-6 TRBV20-1 15 CSAKTDRGGNSPLNF
- many TRBJ1-1 TRBV28 17 CASSLGPGAGGETEAFF
- many TRBJ2-3 TRBV27 14 CASSSLSGTDTQYF
- many TRBJ1-1 TRBV29-1 13 CSFGKGGYTEAFF
- many TRBJ2-5 TRBV20-1 16 CSARDYRAPERETQYF
- many TRBJ2-1 TRBV20-1 12 CSVRGTYNEQFF
- many TRBJ2-3 TRBV5-1 16 CASSRTTWAGEDTQYF
TRBD2 many TRBJ2-1 TRBV20-1 14 CSSGGASSYNEQFF
TRBD1 many TRBJ1-1 TRBV20-1 14 CSAPRQGLNTEAFF
TRBD1 many TRBJ1-6 TRBV15 16 CATSASRDRGGSPLHF
- many TRBJ2-1 TRBV7-2 15 CASSFVGLLNNEQFF
TRBD1 few TRBJ2-3 TRBV7-7 19 CASSPSRGQGPGSTDTQYF
TRBD1 many TRBJ1-2 TRBV15 15 CATSRLDRALDRYTF
- many TRBJ2-7 TRBV20-1 12 CSARVGAREQYF
- many TRBJ2-3 TRBV6-5 15 CASSDGTPSTDTQYF
TRBD1 many TRBJ2-7 TRBV20-1 13 CSAGGTGDYEQYF
TRBD2 many TRBJ2-5 TRBV29-1 15 CSVPLAGVLGETQYF
TRBD1 few TRBJ2-7 TRBV5-1 14 CASSRGGQTYEQYF
TRBD2 many TRBJ2-1 TRBV20-1 15 CSASPSGGSRGEQFF
TRBD2 many TRBJ2-1 TRBV3-1 16 CASSPRTRGGRDEQFF